One and the same sample provided the 9 T cell receptor beta chains below, sequenced in a study of cytomegalovirus exposure and HLA in healthy donors. Primers: 60 Vbeta forward and 13 Jbeta reverse. The protocol was immunoSEQ multiplex PCR, while the TCRdb copy is restricted to in-frame clones and leaves out a portion. The profile shows under 110,000 clones, about two thirds of them singletons. The specimen sequenced was PBMCs. The receptors were sampled from a boy aged 5-17 years in good health and CMV-seronegative.

This chain connects TRBV27 to TRBJ2-5; the match to TRBD1 covers 7 bases. CDR1 is MNHEY, CDR2 SMNVEV, per germline (reference sequence). Unmatched junction bases numbered 3, after V lost 2 bases and J lost 6 bases. The CDR3 runs 13 residues. The CDR3 sequence is CASSLTTGQTQYF. The CDR3 coding sequence is TGTGCCAGCAGTTTAACGACAGGGCAGACCCAGTACTTC.

This chain connects TRBV9 to TRBJ2-7; D is perhaps TRBD2 (5 bases). With 0 bases removed from V and 3 bases from J, the gap between germline ends came to 10 bases. This CDR3 region has 14 residues. Germline V gene lookup returns CDR1 SGDLS and CDR2 YYNGEE. The CDR3 sequence: CASSVEQRSYEQYF. The CDR3 DNA sequence: TGTGCCAGCAGCGTAGAACAGCGGAGCTACGAGCAGTACTTC.

The chain carries TRBV6-5 and TRBJ1-4; TRBD1 is a possible D gene (6 bases). CDR1 MNHEY and CDR2 SVGAGI come from the germline V gene. Trimming stripped 2 bases from V and 2 bases from J, with 6 bases between. There are 14 residues in the CDR3. The CDR3 reads CASSYRGTNEKLFF. Here the CDR3 DNA reads TGTGCCAGCAGTTACAGGGGGACTAATGAAAAACTGTTTTTT.

The CDR3 sequence is CASSPRQGTYEQYF. CDR3 DNA: TGTGCCAGCAGCCCGAGACAGGGAACCTACGAGCAGTACTTC. The genes are TRBV11-3 and TRBJ2-7; 7 bases agree with TRBD1. Germline V CDR1 and CDR2: SGHNT, YENEEA. With V trimmed by 5 bases and J by 2 bases, 6 bases remained unmatched. The CDR3 totals 14 residues.

This chain links TRBV7-9 with TRBJ2-2, with 15 bases that match TRBD2. Germline V gene lookup returns CDR1 SEHNR and CDR2 FQNEAQ (reference sequence). This CDR3 has 19 residues. J was trimmed by 5 bases and V by 4 bases; bases with no gene match: 11. Written as DNA, the CDR3 is TGTGCCAGCAGCTCCACCGGACTAGCGGGAGGGCCCGGAACCGGGGAGCTGTTTTTT. Amino acid sequence: CASSSTGLAGGPGTGELFF.

The CDR3 protein is CASSEGGYNQPQHF. The CDR3 region has the DNA TGCGCCAGCAGCGAGGGGGGGTACAATCAGCCCCAGCATTTT. The gene calls are TRBV5-1 and TRBJ1-5; TRBD1 might be the D (6 bases). Trimming pared 4 bases from V and 3 bases from J, leaving 11 bases between. The germline V gene encodes CDR1 SGHRS and CDR2 YFSETQ. This CDR3 is built from 14 residues.

The chain couples TRBV5-1 to TRBJ2-7, with 9 bases fitting TRBD1. The germline V gene has CDR1 SGHRS and CDR2 YFSETQ. The CDR3 covers 15 residues. V lost 6 bases, J lost 3 bases, and 10 bases stayed unmatched. The CDR3 DNA follows: TGCGCCAGCACCACCTACCCGGGACAGGGCTACGAGCAGTACTTC. Translation gives CASTTYPGQGYEQYF.

This clone occurred a few times. The chain employs TRBV10-2 and TRBJ2-7; possibly TRBD2 for D (5 bases). Germline V gene data show CDR1 as WSHSY and CDR2 as SAAADI. CDR3 size: 12 residues. The V gene lost 9 bases and the J gene lost 0 bases, with 9 bases spanning the gap. This CDR3 is CASSTSSYEQYF. Written as DNA, the CDR3 is TGCGCCAGTTCCACTAGCTCCTACGAGCAGTACTTC.

The genes are TRBV7-2 and TRBJ2-5; tentatively, D is TRBD2 (6 bases). The ends were cut back, 6 bases at V and 5 bases at J, with 19 bases in the middle. The CDR3 contains 15 residues. CDR1 and CDR2 (germline): SGHTA, FQGNSA. The CDR3 loop is CASSYSGLDRETQYF. The CDR3 DNA reads as TGTGCCAGCAGTTATAGCGGTCTCGACCGGGAGACCCAGTACTTC.